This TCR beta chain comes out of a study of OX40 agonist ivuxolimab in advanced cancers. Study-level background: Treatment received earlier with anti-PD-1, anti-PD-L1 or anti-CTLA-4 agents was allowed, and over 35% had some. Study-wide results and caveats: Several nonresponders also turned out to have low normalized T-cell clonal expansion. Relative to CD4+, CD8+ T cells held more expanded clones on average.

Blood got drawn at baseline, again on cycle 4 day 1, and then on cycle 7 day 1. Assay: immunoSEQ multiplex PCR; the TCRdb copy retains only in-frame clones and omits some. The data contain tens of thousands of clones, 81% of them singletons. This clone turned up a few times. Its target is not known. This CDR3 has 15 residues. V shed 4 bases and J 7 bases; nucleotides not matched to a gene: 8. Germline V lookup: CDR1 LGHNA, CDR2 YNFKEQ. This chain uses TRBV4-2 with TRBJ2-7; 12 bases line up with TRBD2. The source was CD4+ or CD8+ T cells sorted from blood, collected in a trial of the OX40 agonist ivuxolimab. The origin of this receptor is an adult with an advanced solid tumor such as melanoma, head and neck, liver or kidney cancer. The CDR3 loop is CASSPGTSGSEEQYF. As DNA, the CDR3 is TGTGCCAGCAGCCCCGGGACTAGCGGGTCTGAGGAGCAGTACTTC.